Listed here are 31 T cell receptor beta chains from one sample, sequenced in a study of T cells in Graves' hyperthyroidism and ophthalmopathy. Amplified TCR beta CDR3 regions came from RNA transcripts. TCR CDR3 regions were first amplified by RT-PCR with HTBI primers. Each CDR3 protein gets one entry after TCRdb re-called the multiplex PCR reads with MiXCR. The sample has 500,000 to 600,000 distinct CDR3 sequences, nearly 20% seen once. The sample was blood. The source of these receptors is a man in his forties with Graves' ophthalmopathy.

This clonotype was seen repeatedly, ten times or more. The rearrangement uses TRBV12-5 and TRBJ2-1; 9 bases agree with TRBD2. V gave up 3 bases and J gave up 9 bases; unmatched junction bases: 6. The germline V gene has CDR1 LGHNT and CDR2 FRNRAP. The CDR3 contains 14 residues. The CDR3 DNA is TGTGCTAGTGGTTTAGGCGGGGGGGCGGCTGAGCAGTTCTTC. This translates into CASGLGGGAAEQFF.

The chain recombines TRBV5-1 with TRBJ2-6; a weak D match, TRBD1 (6 bases). This CDR3 contains 16 residues. Between the trimmed V and J ends, which lost 6 bases and 0 bases, there was a span of 13 bases. Germline V gene data show CDR1 as SGHRS and CDR2 as YFSETQ. Written as DNA, the CDR3 is TGCGCCAGCAACCGACAGGCATCCTCTGGGGCCAACGTCCTGACTTTC. Encoded protein: CASNRQASSGANVLTF.

This clonotype came up many times. The genes are TRBV27 and TRBJ1-2, with TRBD1 matching 12 bases. V was pared by 5 bases and J by 8 bases, with 6 bases of the junction left unmatched. Germline CDR1 MNHEY, CDR2 SMNVEV (reference sequence). The CDR3 loop spans 14 amino acids. CDR3 in amino acids: CASSGTGGRWGYTF. The CDR3 DNA reads as TGTGCCAGCAGTGGGACAGGGGGCAGGTGGGGCTACACCTTC.

The rearrangement uses TRBV7-9 and TRBJ2-2; D not resolved. V lost 5 bases and J lost 3, with 13 bases in between. CDR3 size: 15 residues. Germline V gene data show CDR1 as SEHNR and CDR2 as FQNEAQ (reference sequence). Here the CDR3 reads CASSPRSLHTGELFF. Here the CDR3 DNA reads TGTGCCAGCAGCCCCCGCAGCTTACACACCGGGGAGCTGTTTTTT.

About this clonotype itself: This may come from a read error, since a much larger clone is one base off. The chain employs TRBV28 and TRBJ2-1; TRBD1 matches at 7 bases. The CDR3 is made up of 11 amino acids. V dropped 6 bases and J dropped 11; count of bases not matched to a gene: 4. The V gene's germline CDR1 is MDHEN and CDR2 SYDVKM. Here the CDR3 DNA reads TGTGCCAGCAGCCTCAGGGGGAAGCAGTTCTTC. This encodes CASSLRGKQFF. Based on the CDR3 plus reference TRBV28 and TRBJ2-1, the full variable domain is DVKVTQSSRYLVKRTGEKVFLECVQDMDHENMFWYRQDPGLGLRLIYFSYDVKMKEKGDIPEGYSVSREKKERFSLILESASTNQTSMYLCASSLRGKQFFGPGTRLTVL.

The table lists this clonotype with many counts. The chain is built from TRBV7-3 and TRBJ2-5; D might be TRBD2 (6 bases). The CDR3 spans 15 residues. V was cut by 4 bases and J by 5 bases, with 17 bases left in between. Per the germline V gene, CDR1 is SGHTA and CDR2 is FQGTGA. The CDR3 here is CASSSSGLLGETQYF. In nucleotides, the CDR3 is TGTGCCAGCAGCTCCTCGGGACTCCTGGGGGAGACCCAGTACTTC.

This clonotype was counted ten times or more. This sequence joins TRBV12-3 or TRBV12-4 and TRBJ2-4; no clear D. The CDR3 loop spans 13 amino acids. V dropped 3 bases and J dropped 7 bases, with 10 bases sitting between them. The CDR3 region has the DNA TGTGCCAGCAGTTTCAATCGTTGGAACATTCAGTACTTC. It codes for CASSFNRWNIQYF.

The sample holds many counts of this clonotype. The chain recombines TRBV12-3 or TRBV12-4 with TRBJ1-5; D perhaps matches TRBD1 (6 bases). V was clipped by 5 bases and J by 1 base, with 12 bases between them. This CDR3 has 15 amino acids. The CDR3 protein is CASSERGQSNQPQHF. CDR3 nucleotide sequence: TGTGCCAGCAGTGAACGGGGGCAGAGCAATCAGCCCCAGCATTTT.

In this sample, this clonotype turned up many times. The chain couples TRBV13 to TRBJ2-7; 10 positions match TRBD1. CDR1 PRHDT and CDR2 FYEKMQ come from the germline V gene (reference sequence). The J segment lost 6 bases and the V segment lost 3 bases, leaving 2 bases of the junction unmatched. The CDR3 length is 13 residues. This CDR3 is CASSFGQGGEQYF. In DNA form, the CDR3 reads TGTGCCAGCAGCTTCGGACAGGGGGGCGAGCAGTACTTC.

This chain uses TRBV5-1 with TRBJ2-5; 16 bases map to TRBD2. The length of the CDR3 is 20 residues. Germline V lookup: CDR1 SGHRS, CDR2 YFSETQ. Losses at the gene ends were 3 bases for V and 6 bases for J; bases not matched to a gene: 17. The CDR3 bases are TGCGCCAGCAGCTCCACCCCGGGACTAGCGGGGGGGCCAATCCGGCAGACCCAGTACTTC. This sequence encodes CASSSTPGLAGGPIRQTQYF.

The chain uses TRBV5-1 and TRBJ2-2; unclear D gene. The CDR3 sequence is 15 residues long. Between the trimmed V and J ends, which lost 0 bases and 1 base, there was a span of 7 bases. Germline CDR1 and CDR2: SGHRS and YFSETQ. The CDR3 loop reads CASSLEPGNTGELFF. The CDR3 coding sequence is TGCGCCAGCAGCTTGGAGCCGGGGAACACCGGGGAGCTGTTTTTT.

This clonotype was seen ten or more times. V is TRBV3-1 and J is TRBJ2-5, with 9 bases identical to TRBD2. The CDR3 spans 17 residues. J was trimmed by 0 bases and V by 0 bases; bases with no gene match: 5. Germline CDR1 reads LGHDT; CDR2 reads YNNKEL (reference sequence). The CDR3 region is CASSQDLAGGYQETQYF. The CDR3 DNA follows: TGTGCCAGCAGCCAAGATTTGGCGGGGGGGTACCAAGAGACCCAGTACTTC.

The chain joins TRBV2 to TRBJ1-5; D may be TRBD1 (5 bases). V shed 6 bases and J shed 4 bases, with 16 bases lying between them. This CDR3 is 15 amino acids long. The germline V gene has CDR1 SNHLY and CDR2 FYNNEI. The CDR3 nucleotides read TGTGCCAGCAGGAGGGCAGGGTTGAGAAATCAGCCCCAGCATTTT. Translation gives CASRRAGLRNQPQHF.

This chain links TRBV19 with TRBJ1-1, with D unclear. Germline loops: CDR1 LNHDA, CDR2 SQIVND (reference sequence). This CDR3 is 18 amino acids long. Between the trimmed V and J ends, which lost 7 bases and 1 base, there was a span of 25 bases. The CDR3 DNA is TGTGCCAGTAAGGTCGTAAAAGGGTGGTCTTCGGAGAACACTGAAGCTTTCTTT. The encoded protein is CASKVVKGWSSENTEAFF. Variable domain in full (rest from reference TRBV19 and TRBJ1-1): DGGITQSPKYLFRKEGQNVTLSCEQNLNHDAMYWYRQDPGQGLRLIYYSQIVNDFQKGDIAEGYSVSREKKESFPLTVTSAQKNPTAFYLCASKVVKGWSSENTEAFFGQGTRLTVV.

The gene calls are TRBV6-1 and TRBJ1-1; a weak D match, TRBD1 (5 bases). With 4 bases removed from V and 4 bases from J, the gap between germline ends came to 16 bases. Per the germline V gene, CDR1 is MNHNS and CDR2 is SASEGT. The CDR3 has 15 amino acids. Written as DNA, the CDR3 is TGTGCCAGCAGTGCTGGGACGGGCGGGGGCACTGAAGCTTTCTTT. Amino acids: CASSAGTGGGTEAFF.

This clonotype was observed a handful of times. The rearrangement uses TRBV5-1 and TRBJ2-2; D may be TRBD1 (5 bases). The CDR3 is 13 residues long. Germline CDR1 reads SGHRS; CDR2 reads YFSETQ. V was pared by 5 bases and J by 2 bases, with 7 bases between. The CDR3 sequence is CASRTANTGELFF. The CDR3 nucleotides are TGCGCCAGCAGGACAGCCAACACCGGGGAGCTGTTTTTT.

This chain links TRBV3-1 with TRBJ1-3, with D unresolved. There are 17 residues in the CDR3. V lost 1 base, J lost 4 bases, and 17 bases lay in between. The germline CDR1 and CDR2 sequences are LGHDT and YNNKEL (reference sequence). The CDR3 sequence is CASSQVLVGGPGNTIYF. Here the CDR3 DNA reads TGTGCCAGCAGCCAAGTACTTGTAGGAGGGCCCGGAAACACCATATATTTT.

The chain carries TRBV7-2 and TRBJ2-5; D remains unclear. Per the germline V gene, CDR1 is SGHTA and CDR2 is FQGNSA. This CDR3 spans 13 amino acids. Between the trimmed V and J ends, which lost 4 bases and 1 base, there was a span of 7 bases. CDR3 region: CASSSLTQETQYF. CDR3 sequence (DNA): TGTGCCAGCAGCTCACTAACCCAAGAGACCCAGTACTTC.

The V call is TRBV6-5, the J call TRBJ2-7; 10 nucleotides agree with TRBD1. This CDR3 comprises 15 residues. The V gene end was trimmed by 3 bases and the J gene end by 5 bases; junction bases not matched to a gene: 7. Per germline, CDR1 MNHEY and CDR2 SVGAGI. Written as DNA, the CDR3 is TGTGCCAGCAGTTATGGAGACAGGGGGCCCCACGAGCAGTACTTC. It codes for CASSYGDRGPHEQYF.

This clonotype was found a few times. This sequence joins TRBV7-2 and TRBJ1-3; no firm D call. Deletions cut 2 bases from V and 4 bases from J, with 9 bases between. The CDR3 runs to 14 residues. Germline assignment: CDR1 SGHTA and CDR2 FQGNSA. CDR3 bases: TGTGCCAGCAGCTTAAAGCCAGCGGGAAACACCATATATTTT. This translates into CASSLKPAGNTIYF.

Comments on this clonotype: One end of the junction does not line up with germline, which may come from a read error. The chain carries TRBV6-9 and TRBJ2-2; TRBD1 matches 8 bases. Germline V gives CDR1 MNHGY, CDR2 SVAAGI. The CDR3 is 17 amino acids. The CDR3 protein is CAGSYTDRVSNTGELFF. DNA for the CDR3: TGTGCCGGCAGTTACACGGACAGGGTGTCGAACACCGGGGAGCTGTTTTTT.

The J gene is TRBJ2-1, the V gene TRBV7-8; TRBD1 agrees at 12 bases. Looked up from germline, CDR1 is SGHVS and CDR2 is FQNEAQ. V was pared by 8 bases and J by 4 bases, with 30 bases of the junction left unmatched. CDR3 length: 23 amino acids. The CDR3 bases are TGTGCCAGCGTCCCTAGTAGTGTCCGCGCCCGGGACAGGGGGCTAGCGGAGTACAATGAGCAGTTCTTC. This sequence encodes CASVPSSVRARDRGLAEYNEQFF.

In its sample, this clonotype was seen a few times. The rearrangement joins TRBV7-9 to TRBJ1-2; D remains ambiguous. The CDR3 sequence is 14 residues long. V lost 5 bases, J lost 4 bases, and 14 bases lay in between. Germline V gene sequence: CDR1 SEHNR, CDR2 FQNEAQ (reference sequence). CDR3 loop: CASSRIDALYGYTF. The CDR3 DNA follows: TGTGCCAGCAGCCGTATAGACGCCCTCTATGGCTACACCTTC.

This clonotype was found a few times. V usage is TRBV5-1 and J usage is TRBJ2-3; 9 nucleotides match TRBD2. V gave up 7 bases and J gave up 5 bases; unmatched junction bases: 14. The CDR3 consists of 16 residues. From germline, CDR1 is SGHRS and CDR2 YFSETQ. CDR3 sequence (DNA): TGCGCCAGCCAAGATGGGACTAGCTTCTCCCGAGATACGCAGTATTTT. Amino acid sequence: CASQDGTSFSRDTQYF. Together with reference TRBV5-1 and TRBJ2-3, the CDR3 gives the full variable domain: KAGVTQTPRYLIKTRGQQVTLSCSPISGHRSVSWYQQTPGQGLQFLFEYFSETQRNKGNFPGRFSGRQFSNSRSEMNVSTLELGDSALYLCASQDGTSFSRDTQYFGPGTRLTVL.

The chain combines TRBV7-3 with TRBJ1-6; D is ambiguous. Germline CDR1 SGHTA, CDR2 FQGTGA. Trimming stripped 2 bases from V and 10 bases from J, with 15 bases between. The CDR3 loop spans 15 amino acids. The CDR3 bases are TGTGCCAGCAGCTTAGGATCCCACGCGGGGTCACCCCTCCACTTT. Translation gives CASSLGSHAGSPLHF. The variable domain in full, completed from reference TRBV7-3 and TRBJ1-6, reads GAGVSQTPSNKVTEKGKYVELRCDPISGHTALYWYRQSLGQGPEFLIYFQGTGAADDSGLPNDRFFAVRPEGSVSTLKIQRTERGDSAVYLCASSLGSHAGSPLHFGNGTRLTVT.

The CDR3: CASRTHSYEQYF. The CDR3 bases are TGTGCCAGCCGGACACACTCCTACGAGCAGTACTTC. The chain is built from TRBV27 and TRBJ2-7; the D gene is possibly TRBD1 (5 bases). This CDR3 region has 12 residues. Germline CDR1 and CDR2: MNHEY and SMNVEV (reference sequence). V gave up 8 bases and J gave up 0 bases, with 8 bases separating them.

The V call is TRBV7-3, the J call TRBJ2-1; 11 bases fit TRBD2. The J segment lost 5 bases and the V segment lost 1 base, leaving 7 bases of the junction unmatched. The germline V gene encodes CDR1 SGHTA and CDR2 FQGTGA. The CDR3 has 17 residues. The CDR3 sequence: CASSLRSSGGANNEQFF. CDR3 in DNA: TGTGCCAGCAGCTTAAGGAGTAGCGGGGGGGCGAACAATGAGCAGTTCTTC.

This clonotype was counted at least ten times. The V call is TRBV28, the J call TRBJ2-5, with D maybe TRBD1 (6 bases). V lost 6 bases and J 3 bases, leaving 20 bases between the germline ends. Germline V gene data show CDR1 as MDHEN and CDR2 as SYDVKM. The CDR3 loop spans 16 amino acids. CDR3 sequence (DNA): TGTGCCAGCAGCTCCACAGGGCCTGGAGCGGAAGAGACCCAGTACTTC. Its protein is CASSSTGPGAEETQYF. The full variable domain, completed using reference TRBV28 and TRBJ2-5, is DVKVTQSSRYLVKRTGEKVFLECVQDMDHENMFWYRQDPGLGLRLIYFSYDVKMKEKGDIPEGYSVSREKKERFSLILESASTNQTSMYLCASSSTGPGAEETQYFGPGTRLLVL.

In this sample, this clonotype turned up a few times. The chain joins TRBV3-1 to TRBJ2-7, with D tentatively TRBD1 or TRBD2 (5 bases each). Trimming cost V 1 base and J 6 bases, with 16 bases left between them. The CDR3 is 15 residues long. Germline V CDR1 and CDR2: LGHDT, YNNKEL (reference sequence). In DNA, the CDR3 is TGTGCCAGCAGCCAAGCGGGCTCCGGGACGCGCGAGCAGTACTTC. Its protein product is CASSQAGSGTREQYF.

Worth noting for this clonotype: A read error may explain this, as a much larger clone is one base away. This chain links TRBV28 with TRBJ2-3; D is uncertain. Trimming took 6 bases from V and 4 from J, leaving 17 bases between them. The CDR3 covers 15 residues. Germline-derived CDR1 and CDR2 are MDHEN and SYDVKM. CDR3 in DNA: TGTGCCAGCAGCCTTAGCAGGAGAAATTCAGATACGCAGTATTTT. Protein product: CASSLSRRNSDTQYF. Full variable domain (outside the CDR3, taken from reference TRBV28 and TRBJ2-3): DVKVTQSSRYLVKRTGEKVFLECVQDMDHENMFWYRQDPGLGLRLIYFSYDVKMKEKGDIPEGYSVSREKKERFSLILESASTNQTSMYLCASSLSRRNSDTQYFGPGTRLTVL.

This clonotype has only a few counts. The chain joins TRBV2 to TRBJ2-1, with D hard to call. The length of the CDR3 is 15 residues. With 4 bases removed from V and 7 bases from J, the gap between germline ends came to 17 bases. CDR1 and CDR2 (germline): SNHLY, FYNNEI. For the CDR3, the DNA is TGTGCCAGCAGTGCGAGCACTCCAGGTCGGAATGAGCAGTTCTTC. The encoded protein is CASSASTPGRNEQFF.